A single sample gave rise to the 22 T cell receptor beta chains below, sequenced in a study of shared clonotypes between healthy human individuals. TCRdb keeps only in-frame clones here, not all; method: immunoSEQ multiplex PCR. The sample holds about 2 million clones, about 95% seen once. CD45RO-negative, CCR7-selected cells formed the naive CD8 fraction, which excluded terminally differentiated effector memory CD45RA+ cells. Sequenced: naive CD8+ T cells sorted from blood. Every receptor here comes from a man younger than 35 in good health.

The V call is TRBV10-1, the J call TRBJ1-5, with 7 bases matching TRBD1. After removal of 1 base from V and 0 bases from J, the junction contained 9 bases not matched to a gene. This CDR3 is 18 amino acids long. CDR1 is WNHNN, CDR2 SYGVQD, per germline (reference sequence). This CDR3 is CASSEWVTGINSNQPQHF. CDR3 bases: TGCGCCAGCAGTGAGTGGGTGACAGGGATCAATAGCAATCAGCCCCAGCATTTT.

On this clone: This same CDR3 is encoded by further DNA sequences in the sample. This sequence joins TRBV5-4 and TRBJ1-1; D is undetermined. V was pared by 4 bases and J by 1 base, with 8 bases between. CDR3 length: 13 amino acids. The germline V gene has CDR1 SGHNT and CDR2 YYREEE (reference sequence). This chain's CDR3 is CASSLPENTEAFF. CDR3 nucleotide sequence: TGTGCCAGCAGCCTACCCGAGAACACTGAAGCTTTCTTT. Based on the CDR3 plus reference TRBV5-4 and TRBJ1-1, the full variable domain is ETGVTQSPTHLIKTRGQQVTLRCSSQSGHNTVSWYQQALGQGPQFIFQYYREEENGRGNFPPRFSGLQFPNYSSELNVNALELDDSALYLCASSLPENTEAFFGQGTRLTVV.

In regard to this clone: The sample holds other DNA sequences that translate to the same CDR3. V and J are TRBV19 and TRBJ2-7; D is unclear. The V end was cut by 3 bases, the J end by 0 bases, with 12 bases between. CDR1 and CDR2 from the germline V gene are LNHDA and SQIVND (reference sequence). The CDR3 loop spans 15 amino acids. The CDR3 here is CASSIGASGSYEQYF. The CDR3 DNA is TGTGCCAGTAGTATTGGTGCGTCGGGCTCCTACGAGCAGTACTTC.

This rearrangement joins TRBV21-1 to TRBJ2-7; the table's D gene call, TRBD2, was not cross checked with the DNA. TRBV21-1 is listed as a pseudogene. The CDR3 contains 14 residues. CDR3 sequence (DNA): TGTGCCAGTACCCATAGCGGGGGTTGCTACGAGCAGTACTTC. It translates to CASTHSGGCYEQYF.

The rearrangement joins TRBV6-5 to TRBJ1-1, with D hard to call. Germline V CDR1 and CDR2: MNHEY, SVGAGI. V lost 0 bases, J lost 3 bases, and 8 bases lay in between. The CDR3 has 14 amino acids. The DNA of the CDR3 is TGTGCCAGCAGTTACTCGATCTCATACACTGAAGCTTTCTTT. Its translation: CASSYSISYTEAFF.

This clone has a single count. The chain has TRBV29-1 and TRBJ2-2; 9 nucleotides agree with TRBD1. Looked up from germline, CDR1 is SQVTM and CDR2 is ANQGSEA. The CDR3 consists of 15 residues. V gave up 1 base and J gave up 3 bases; unmatched junction bases: 3. CDR3 in amino acids: CSVEGGQGHTGELFF. The CDR3 DNA reads as TGCAGCGTTGAAGGGGGACAGGGCCACACCGGGGAGCTGTTTTTT.

This clone appeared once. The CDR3 DNA sequence: TGTGCCAGCAGTTTAATCGGGGACCGCTATGGCTACACCTTC. Residues: CASSLIGDRYGYTF. The rearrangement joins TRBV28 to TRBJ1-2, with D possibly matching TRBD1 (5 bases). CDR3 size: 14 residues. Trimming removed 2 bases at V and 4 bases at J, with 11 bases between. Germline V lookup: CDR1 MDHEN, CDR2 SYDVKM.

The V and J genes are TRBV9 and TRBJ2-7, with 9 positions matching TRBD2. Germline CDR1 is SGDLS and CDR2 is YYNGEE. This CDR3 has 15 residues. The J segment lost 6 bases and the V segment lost 0 bases, leaving 7 bases of the junction unmatched. The CDR3 loop reads CASSVGLADVGEQYF. Written as DNA, the CDR3 is TGTGCCAGCAGCGTAGGACTAGCGGACGTGGGCGAGCAGTACTTC.

The chain carries TRBV9 and TRBJ2-2; no definite D call. The V gene lost 2 bases and the J gene lost 0 bases, with 8 bases spanning the gap. The CDR3 runs 15 residues. Per germline, CDR1 SGDLS and CDR2 YYNGEE. The CDR3 reads CASSVQGPNTGELFF. CDR3 nucleotides: TGTGCCAGCAGCGTTCAAGGGCCGAACACCGGGGAGCTGTTTTTT.

The V and J genes are TRBV27 and TRBJ2-7; TRBD1 aligns across 8 bases. CDR1 is MNHEY and CDR2 is SMNVEV in the germline V gene (reference sequence). V trimming: 2 bases; J trimming: 0 bases; junction bases outside the gene matches: 3. The CDR3 loop spans 15 amino acids. This chain's CDR3 is CASSLRQGHSYEQYF. DNA of the CDR3: TGTGCCAGCAGTTTAAGACAGGGGCACTCCTACGAGCAGTACTTC.

This clone has more than one count but fewer than ten. At the DNA level, this CDR3 is encoded by other sequences in the same sample as well. The chain recombines TRBV5-6 with TRBJ1-2; no definite D call. The CDR3 extends over 12 amino acids. Trimming took 0 bases from V and 4 from J, leaving 4 bases between them. Germline-derived CDR1 and CDR2 are SGHDT and YYEEEE. The CDR3 protein is CASSLGGYGYTF. For the CDR3, the DNA is TGTGCCAGCAGCTTGGGTGGCTATGGCTACACCTTC. The full variable domain, completed using reference TRBV5-6 and TRBJ1-2, is DAGVTQSPTHLIKTRGQQVTLRCSPKSGHDTVSWYQQALGQGPQFIFQYYEEEERQRGNFPDRFSGHQFPNYSSELNVNALLLGDSALYLCASSLGGYGYTFGSGTRLTVV.

The chain carries TRBV30 and TRBJ2-7; 7 bases line up with TRBD1. The CDR3 is 13 residues long. V lost 2 bases to trimming and J lost 3 bases; unmatched junction nucleotides: 4. Germline V lookup: CDR1 GTSNPN, CDR2 SVGIG (reference sequence). The CDR3 nucleotides are TGTGCCTGGAGTCGGGACAGCAACTACGAGCAGTACTTC. This sequence encodes CAWSRDSNYEQYF. The whole variable domain, filled in from reference TRBV30 and TRBJ2-7, reads SQTIHQWPATLVQPVGSPLSLECTVEGTSNPNLYWYRQAAGRGLQLLFYSVGIGQISSEVPQNLSASRPQDRQFILSSKKLLLSDSGFYLCAWSRDSNYEQYFGPGTRLTVT.

The chain employs TRBV6-1 and TRBJ1-1; D may be TRBD1 (5 bases). There are 15 residues in the CDR3. Trimming shortened V by 0 bases and J by 1 base, and 9 bases separated the two germline ends. The V gene's germline CDR1 is MNHNS and CDR2 SASEGT. The CDR3 is CASSEAGQSNTEAFF. The CDR3 DNA follows: TGTGCCAGCAGTGAAGCGGGGCAGTCGAACACTGAAGCTTTCTTT.

Regarding this clone: The same CDR3 is also encoded by other DNA sequences in this sample. The chain combines TRBV7-9 with TRBJ1-1, with a weak D call TRBD1 (5 bases). This CDR3 spans 14 amino acids. CDR1 and CDR2 from the germline V gene are SEHNR and FQNEAQ (reference sequence). V shed 3 bases and J shed 0 bases, with 8 bases lying between them. The DNA for the CDR3 is TGTGCCAGCAGCTTCGGACACCTGAACACTGAAGCTTTCTTT. As protein: CASSFGHLNTEAFF.

This clone appeared once. The chain carries TRBV13 and TRBJ2-1; 13 bases are shared with TRBD2. This CDR3 has 14 amino acids. Germline CDR1 PRHDT, CDR2 FYEKMQ (reference sequence). With 5 bases clipped from V and 7 bases from J, the junction kept 2 bases outside the gene matches. For the CDR3, the DNA is TGTGCCAGCAGCATACTAGCGGGAGGGAATGAGCAGTTCTTC. It yields the protein CASSILAGGNEQFF.

The gene calls are TRBV7-2 and TRBJ1-2; 12 nucleotides agree with TRBD1. The ends lost 5 bases at V and 4 bases at J; junction bases unmatched: 8. Per the germline V gene, CDR1 is SGHTA and CDR2 is FQGNSA. CDR3 length: 16 residues. CDR3 nucleotides: TGTGCCAGCAGCCCCCGGGACAGGGGGCCGGTCTATGGCTACACCTTC. As protein: CASSPRDRGPVYGYTF. Drawing the rest from reference TRBV7-2 and TRBJ1-2, the complete variable domain is GAGVSQSPSNKVTEKGKDVELRCDPISGHTALYWYRQSLGQGLEFLIYFQGNSAPDKSGLPSDRFSAERTGGSVSTLTIQRTQQEDSAVYLCASSPRDRGPVYGYTFGSGTRLTVV.

The chain combines TRBV13 with TRBJ2-7, with TRBD1 identical over 7 bases. The germline CDR1 and CDR2 sequences are PRHDT and FYEKMQ (reference sequence). V lost 5 bases and J lost 3; bases outside the gene matches: 7. The CDR3 sequence is 14 residues long. The CDR3 reads CASSLRDSHYEQYF. In nucleotides, the CDR3 is TGTGCCAGCAGCCTCCGGGACAGCCACTACGAGCAGTACTTC.

This sequence joins TRBV4-3 and TRBJ1-1; D is undetermined. The germline V gene has CDR1 LGHNA and CDR2 YSLEER. Deletions cut 1 base from V and 2 bases from J, with 5 bases between. The CDR3 runs 13 residues. CDR3 amino acids: CASSQVINTEAFF. Here the CDR3 DNA reads TGCGCCAGCAGCCAAGTTATCAACACTGAAGCTTTCTTT.

In regard to this clone: This sample includes further DNA sequences coding for the same CDR3. CDR3 sequence (DNA): TGCGCCAGCAGCTCCGGGACAGGGGTCTACGAGCAGTACTTC. This codes for CASSSGTGVYEQYF. The chain carries TRBV5-1 and TRBJ2-7, with 10 positions matching TRBD1. V shed 3 bases, J shed 3 bases, and the junction held 3 bases outside the gene matches. The germline gives CDR1 SGHRS, CDR2 YFSETQ. CDR3 length: 14 amino acids.

The chain recombines TRBV30 with TRBJ2-7; 7 nucleotides match TRBD1. The germline gives CDR1 GTSNPN, CDR2 SVGIG (reference sequence). Trimming at V came to 8 bases and at J to 2 bases, leaving 9 bases not matched to a gene. This CDR3 has 13 residues. As DNA, the CDR3 is TGTGCCGGGGAAACAGGGGTAACCTACGAGCAGTACTTC. It yields the protein CAGETGVTYEQYF.

The V gene is TRBV19, the J gene TRBJ2-7, with D perhaps assigned TRBD1 or TRBD2 (5 bases each). Germline V lookup: CDR1 LNHDA, CDR2 SQIVND (reference sequence). Trimming took 6 bases from V and 1 from J, leaving 10 bases between them. The CDR3 consists of 13 residues. The CDR3 reads CASRPGTSYEQYF. The DNA of the CDR3 is TGTGCCAGTAGGCCCGGGACGTCCTACGAGCAGTACTTC.

The chain employs TRBV21-1 and TRBJ2-3; TRBD2 is taken as the D call from the table, unchecked against the DNA. TRBV21-1 is noted as a pseudogene. CDR3 length: 17 amino acids. The CDR3 reads CASRKRLAGASTDTQYF. In nucleotides, the CDR3 is TGTGCCAGCAGGAAAAGACTAGCGGGAGCTAGCACAGATACGCAGTATTTT.